One sample yielded the 29 T cell receptor beta chains listed below, sequenced in a study of response to subunit inactivated influenza vaccine. TCRdb itself ran the RT-PCR reads through MiXCR, one entry per CDR3 protein. The table records about 520,000 distinct CDR3 sequences, more than 7% of them present only once. The input for sequencing was PBMCs from blood, taken less than 25 months after vaccination. The receptors here all came from a man between 50 and 69 years old who received an inactivated influenza vaccine.

There are many counts of this clonotype. The chain links TRBV5-1 to TRBJ2-1; TRBD2 aligns across 9 bases. CDR1 and CDR2 from the germline V gene are SGHRS and YFSETQ. Trimming took 0 bases from V and 2 from J; bases not matched to a gene: 3. This CDR3 region has 16 residues. The chain's CDR3 is CASSLDSGGTYNEQFF. CDR3 nucleotide sequence: TGCGCCAGCAGCTTGGATAGCGGGGGAACCTACAATGAGCAGTTCTTC.

This clonotype has more than one count but fewer than ten. This chain connects TRBV20-1 to TRBJ1-6; D not resolved. The V and J ends lost 4 bases and 7 bases respectively, with 11 bases between them. Germline V CDR1 and CDR2: DFQATT, SNEGSKA (reference sequence). There are 13 residues in the CDR3. CDR3 in DNA: TGCAGTGCTAAGGCCGTCCTAAATTCACCCCTCCACTTT. This encodes CSAKAVLNSPLHF.

This sequence joins TRBV12-3 or TRBV12-4 and TRBJ1-2; D not resolved. The CDR3 is made up of 11 amino acids. V gave up 10 bases and J gave up 8 bases, with 14 bases separating them. CDR3 residues: CAIGGIGGYTF. The CDR3 region has the DNA TGTGCCATCGGAGGTATAGGGGGCTACACCTTC.

The chain has TRBV10-3 and TRBJ1-3, with unresolved D. This CDR3 is built from 17 residues. Germline V gene sequence: CDR1 ENHRY, CDR2 SYGVKD. Trimming took off 10 bases at V and 0 bases at J, with 22 bases between the two ends. This chain's CDR3 is CATATQSRSTSGNTIYF. CDR3 in DNA: TGTGCCACTGCGACACAATCAAGATCGACCTCTGGAAACACCATATATTTT.

The V call is TRBV7-2, the J call TRBJ2-7; D perhaps matches TRBD1 (5 bases). V was shortened by 6 bases and J by 2 bases, with 14 bases between the two germline ends. The germline V gene encodes CDR1 SGHTA and CDR2 FQGNSA. This CDR3 has 14 residues. The CDR3 coding sequence is TGTGCCAGCAGAACTTCAATGGGGCCCTACGAGCAGTACTTC. Amino acid sequence: CASRTSMGPYEQYF.

This clonotype has at least ten counts. The gene calls are TRBV5-5 and TRBJ2-5, with D possibly being TRBD2 (6 bases). V lost 2 bases, J lost 2 bases, and 10 bases lay in between. The germline CDR1 and CDR2 sequences are SGHKS and YYEKEE (reference sequence). This CDR3 comprises 14 residues. The CDR3: CASSFGLLQETQYF. CDR3 in DNA: TGTGCCAGCAGCTTCGGACTACTTCAAGAGACCCAGTACTTC.

This clonotype was counted a few times. The chain recombines TRBV11-2 with TRBJ1-1, with D unresolved. Between the trimmed V and J ends, which lost 4 bases and 5 bases, there was a span of 8 bases. The CDR3 has 12 residues. The germline V gene encodes CDR1 SGHAT and CDR2 FQNNGV. In DNA, the CDR3 is TGTGCCAGCAGCTGGGAACGGACTGAAGCTTTCTTT. Its translation is CASSWERTEAFF.

The chain links TRBV11-2 to TRBJ2-7; D remains unclear. V was cut by 2 bases and J by 3 bases, with 11 bases left in between. The germline gives CDR1 SGHAT, CDR2 FQNNGV. The CDR3 is 14 amino acids. The CDR3 region has the DNA TGTGCCAGCAGCTTACCCAGGCCTAACTACGAGCAGTACTTC. Translated: CASSLPRPNYEQYF.

The genes are TRBV18 and TRBJ2-1; no reliable D call. CDR1 and CDR2 (germline): KGHSH, LQKENI. Trimming removed 3 bases at V and 8 bases at J, with 11 bases between. The CDR3 runs 13 residues. The CDR3 reads CASSPPVADEQFF. In DNA form, the CDR3 reads TGTGCCAGCTCACCTCCTGTGGCCGATGAGCAGTTCTTC.

This clonotype was observed a few times. This chain joins TRBV5-1 and TRBJ2-2; D unresolved. The CDR3 loop spans 15 amino acids. Germline loops: CDR1 SGHRS, CDR2 YFSETQ. Trimming left V 4 bases short and J 0 bases short, with 10 bases between. The CDR3 nucleotides read TGCGCCAGCAGCATCTCCAGCACGAACACCGGGGAGCTGTTTTTT. Translation: CASSISSTNTGELFF.

Ten or more counts support this clonotype. J is TRBJ2-7 and V is TRBV5-1; D is undetermined. The CDR3 is 13 residues long. The germline CDR1 and CDR2 sequences are SGHRS and YFSETQ. V was pared by 4 bases and J by 6 bases, with 14 bases between. The chain's CDR3 is CASSVLLTGEQYF. Written as DNA, the CDR3 is TGCGCCAGCAGCGTCCTTTTAACGGGCGAGCAGTACTTC. Full variable domain (remainder filled in from reference TRBV5-1 and TRBJ2-7): KAGVTQTPRYLIKTRGQQVTLSCSPISGHRSVSWYQQTPGQGLQFLFEYFSETQRNKGNFPGRFSGRQFSNSRSEMNVSTLELGDSALYLCASSVLLTGEQYFGPGTRLTVT.

Worth noting for this clonotype: A much larger clone differs from this one at a single base, so this may be a read error. The V call is TRBV2, the J call TRBJ1-5; D remains unclear. V was cut by 4 bases and J by 4 bases, with 14 bases left in between. This CDR3 spans 15 amino acids. CDR1 and CDR2 (germline): SNHLY, FYNNEI. CDR3 amino acids: CASSGGSWGNQPQHF. The CDR3 DNA sequence: TGTGCCAGCAGTGGGGGAAGTTGGGGTAATCAGCCCCAGCATTTT.

This clonotype came up many times. The rearrangement links TRBV7-2 to TRBJ2-1, with TRBD1 as a possible D gene (6 bases). V was shortened by 5 bases and J by 7 bases, with 15 bases between the two germline ends. The germline CDR1 and CDR2 sequences are SGHTA and FQGNSA. CDR3 length: 14 amino acids. The CDR3 coding sequence is TGTGCCAGCAGCCCCGGGGCAGGGGCAAATGAGCAGTTCTTC. Translating it yields CASSPGAGANEQFF. The whole variable domain, filled in from reference TRBV7-2 and TRBJ2-1, reads GAGVSQSPSNKVTEKGKDVELRCDPISGHTALYWYRQSLGQGLEFLIYFQGNSAPDKSGLPSDRFSAERTGGSVSTLTIQRTQQEDSAVYLCASSPGAGANEQFFGPGTRLTVL.

This clonotype was detected a few times. The chain employs TRBV14 and TRBJ1-1, with a weak D call TRBD1 (6 bases). V was shortened by 3 bases and J by 1 base, with 12 bases between the two germline ends. The CDR3 has 15 residues. Looked up from germline, CDR1 is SGHDN and CDR2 is FVKESK. The CDR3 DNA reads TGTGCCAGCAGCCATAGGACAGTGAGGAACACTGAAGCTTTCTTT. Its translation is CASSHRTVRNTEAFF.

This clonotype was seen only a few times. V usage is TRBV6-5 and J usage is TRBJ2-7; 7 nucleotides agree with TRBD1. The CDR3 sequence is 16 residues long. V lost 0 bases to trimming and J lost 3 bases; unmatched junction nucleotides: 8. CDR1 and CDR2 (germline): MNHEY, SVGAGI. The CDR3 protein is CASSYSITGESYEQYF. The CDR3 bases are TGTGCCAGCAGTTACTCGATCACAGGGGAAAGCTACGAGCAGTACTTC.

This clonotype was counted many times. The chain joins TRBV20-1 to TRBJ1-6; 7 bases fit TRBD1. Germline V gene lookup returns CDR1 DFQATT and CDR2 SNEGSKA (reference sequence). J lost 6 bases, V lost 6 bases, and 5 bases had no gene match. The CDR3 spans 13 residues. CDR3 in amino acids: CSAKTGTNSPLHF. The DNA for the CDR3 is TGCAGTGCCAAGACAGGGACTAATTCACCCCTCCACTTT.

This clonotype occurred a few times. CDR3 loop: CASSLAFPLYANTEAFF. The CDR3 coding sequence is TGTGCCAGCAGCTTAGCGTTCCCGTTGTACGCGAACACTGAAGCTTTCTTT. The chain links TRBV7-2 to TRBJ1-1; D ambiguous. CDR3 size: 17 residues. With 0 bases removed from V and 1 base from J, the gap between germline ends came to 15 bases. Germline-derived CDR1 and CDR2 are SGHTA and FQGNSA.

The V and J genes are TRBV11-2 and TRBJ2-7; no clear D gene. This CDR3 contains 15 residues. Germline V gene data show CDR1 as SGHAT and CDR2 as FQNNGV. The V end was cut by 0 bases, the J end by 3 bases, with 12 bases between. Here the CDR3 reads CASSLDPTPGYEQYF. The CDR3 DNA is TGTGCCAGCAGCTTAGACCCCACACCGGGCTACGAGCAGTACTTC.

This clonotype was seen only a few times. The rearrangement joins TRBV12-3 or TRBV12-4 to TRBJ2-2; D tentatively fits TRBD1 or TRBD2 (6 bases each). V was clipped by 3 bases and J by 3 bases, with 17 bases between them. This CDR3 is built from 17 residues. In DNA, the CDR3 is TGTGCCAGCAGTTTCATGTTCCGGGGGCAGGACACCGGGGAGCTGTTTTTT. Its protein is CASSFMFRGQDTGELFF.

The chain combines TRBV10-3 with TRBJ1-1; D is unclear. This CDR3 comprises 13 residues. Trimming left V 7 bases short and J 3 bases short, with 12 bases between. Per the germline V gene, CDR1 is ENHRY and CDR2 is SYGVKD. CDR3 in amino acids: CAIKYREDTEAFF. The CDR3 DNA is TGTGCCATCAAGTACAGAGAAGACACTGAAGCTTTCTTT.

The gene calls are TRBV20-1 and TRBJ2-7; D is ambiguous. Germline V gene sequence: CDR1 DFQATT, CDR2 SNEGSKA (reference sequence). The CDR3 length is 12 residues. Trimming stripped 3 bases from V and 2 bases from J, with 8 bases between. CDR3 sequence (DNA): TGCAGTGCTAGCCTAACTGCCTACGAGCAGTACTTC. Translating gives CSASLTAYEQYF.

This clonotype was picked up a small number of times. This chain connects TRBV20-1 to TRBJ2-3; D remains unclear. Trimming left V 1 base short and J 2 bases short, with 16 bases between. Germline CDR1 and CDR2: DFQATT and SNEGSKA (reference sequence). The CDR3 consists of 16 residues. The CDR3 spells CSARGGRVQITDTQYF. In DNA, the CDR3 is TGCAGTGCTAGAGGAGGAAGAGTACAAATCACAGATACGCAGTATTTT.

This clonotype has a count of ten or more. The chain is built from TRBV7-2 and TRBJ1-2; D not certain. The CDR3 is made up of 11 amino acids. Trimming stripped 8 bases from V and 2 bases from J, with 6 bases between. Germline CDR1 reads SGHTA; CDR2 reads FQGNSA. CDR3 amino acids: CASVGNYGYTF. Written as DNA, the CDR3 is TGTGCCAGCGTGGGGAACTATGGCTACACCTTC.

The V call is TRBV10-1, the J call TRBJ1-1, with 7 bases fitting TRBD1. The CDR3 is 15 amino acids. Trimming took 3 bases from V and 3 from J; bases not matched to a gene: 7. The germline V gene has CDR1 WNHNN and CDR2 SYGVQD (reference sequence). The CDR3 nucleotides read TGCGCCAGCAGTGATGAGGGGGCACTGTACACTGAAGCTTTCTTT. Amino acid sequence: CASSDEGALYTEAFF.

This clonotype showed up just a few times. The CDR3 sequence: CASSLGLWTEGEKLFF. Written as DNA, the CDR3 is TGTGCCAGCAGCTTGGGCCTATGGACAGAAGGTGAAAAACTGTTTTTT. The V gene is TRBV5-8, the J gene TRBJ1-4; TRBD1 is a possible D gene (6 bases). The CDR3 totals 16 residues. CDR1 is SGHTS and CDR2 is YDEGEE in the germline V gene. Trimming stripped 0 bases from V and 7 bases from J, with 16 bases between.

This clonotype was recorded at least ten times. The rearrangement joins TRBV3-1 to TRBJ2-7; TRBD1 matches 8 bases. Trimming removed 5 bases from V and 2 bases from J; junction bases left unmatched: 5. The CDR3 length is 14 residues. Germline V CDR1 and CDR2: LGHDT, YNNKEL (reference sequence). The CDR3 coding sequence is TGTGCCAGCAGCTATGGGACAGGAGCCTACGAGCAGTACTTC. It is translated as CASSYGTGAYEQYF.

This clonotype has only a few counts. One end of the junction varies from germline; a read error may be responsible. The chain carries TRBV7-7 and TRBJ2-3; D possibly corresponds to TRBD2 (5 bases). This CDR3 has 16 amino acids. Germline V lookup: CDR1 SSHAT, CDR2 FNYEAQ (reference sequence). The CDR3 protein is CASSLEGNSSTDTQYF. CDR3 in DNA: TGTGCTAGCAGCTTAGAGGGCAACTCTAGCACAGATACGCAGTATTTT.

This clonotype was observed a few times. The chain joins TRBV20-1 to TRBJ1-4; TRBD1 might be the D (6 bases). V was trimmed by 6 bases and J by 2 bases, leaving 13 bases between them. CDR3 length: 14 amino acids. Germline V gene lookup returns CDR1 DFQATT and CDR2 SNEGSKA (reference sequence). The CDR3 coding sequence is TGCAGTGCCACAAGGGGGTCGACTAATGAAAAACTGTTTTTT. Its protein is CSATRGSTNEKLFF.

At least ten counts were recorded for this clonotype. The chain carries TRBV24-1 and TRBJ2-5; D is unclear. CDR1 and CDR2 (germline): KGHDR, SFDVKD. The CDR3 sequence is 14 residues long. The V end was cut by 4 bases, the J end by 3 bases, with 11 bases between. The CDR3 bases are TGTGCCACCAGTGACCGCGGATCCAAAGAGACCCAGTACTTC. This translates into CATSDRGSKETQYF.